This is a list of T cell receptor beta chains from one sample in a study of shared clonotypes between healthy human individuals. Clones were read by immunoSEQ multiplex PCR, and TCRdb kept only the in-frame ones, dropping some. Of roughly 1,800,000 clones detected, around 96% appear once; the ten largest clones hold 1.2%. Sequencing was performed on naive CD8+ T cells sorted from blood. These receptors came from a man younger than 35 in good health. Both conserved end residues are part of each CDR3. D genes are given only for firm matches. The size field is filled for only some rows; it gives once, few, many or a size class.

d_gene,v_gene,j_gene,abundance,CDR3nt,CDR3aa
NA,TRBV4-1,TRBJ2-3,NA,TGCGCCAGCAGCCAGCTCGGTAGCACAGATACGCAGTATTTT,CASSQLGSTDTQYF
NA,TRBV9,TRBJ1-6,NA,TGTGCCAGCAGCGTTCTTGGGTCACCCCTCCACTTT,CASSVLGSPLHF
NA,TRBV7-2,TRBJ1-1,NA,TGTGCCAGCAGCTTTCGACAGGTGTACACTGAAGCTTTCTTT,CASSFRQVYTEAFF
NA,TRBV27,TRBJ1-1,NA,TGTGCCAGCAGTTTTACAGAAGGGTACACTGAAGCTTTCTTT,CASSFTEGYTEAFF
NA,TRBV5-1,TRBJ2-7,NA,TGCGCCAGCACCCCGGGGGCATACGAGCAGTACTTC,CASTPGAYEQYF
NA,TRBV13,TRBJ2-7,NA,TGTGCCAGCAGCTTAGGCGGCGAAGACGAGCAGTACTTC,CASSLGGEDEQYF
NA,TRBV29-1,TRBJ2-3,NA,TGCAGCGCCATAATGGATGAGGCCCCCTCCACAGATACGCAGTATTTT,CSAIMDEAPSTDTQYF
NA,TRBV25-1,TRBJ1-2,NA,TGTGCCAGCAATACAGGGAACTATGGCTACACCTTC,CASNTGNYGYTF
TRBD2,TRBV9,TRBJ2-1,NA,TGTGCCAGCAGCGTAGACCTAGCGGGAGTAGAGCAGTTCTTC,CASSVDLAGVEQFF
TRBD1,TRBV7-9,TRBJ2-7,NA,TGTGCCAGCAGCTTCGATGGACAGGGCGCCTACGAGCAGTACTTC,CASSFDGQGAYEQYF
NA,TRBV9,TRBJ2-5,NA,TGTGCCAGCAGCGCCGGGACCGTGGGGGGAGAGACCCAGTACTTC,CASSAGTVGGETQYF
NA,TRBV4-3,TRBJ1-6,NA,TGCGCCAGCAGCCAAGAGGTCGGGGCCCTGTATTCACCCCTCCACTTT,CASSQEVGALYSPLHF
NA,TRBV5-1,TRBJ2-7,NA,TGCGCCAGCAGCCTTTCTCAGAGGGAGACCATTGGCGAGCAGTACTTC,CASSLSQRETIGEQYF
NA,TRBV29-1,TRBJ1-3,NA,TGCAGCGTTCAGGGCTCTGGAAACACCATATATTTT,CSVQGSGNTIYF
NA,TRBV7-9,TRBJ1-2,once,TGTGCCAGCAGCTTATTATCGTATGGCTACACCTTC,CASSLLSYGYTF
NA,TRBV9,TRBJ1-2,few,TGTGCCAGCAGGGGCGGAGCTAACTATGGCTACACCTTC,CASRGGANYGYTF
NA,TRBV4-3,TRBJ2-7,NA,TGCGCCAGCAGCCCACAACAGGGAGGAAACGAGCAGTACTTC,CASSPQQGGNEQYF
NA,TRBV7-9,TRBJ2-7,NA,TGTGCCAGCAGCTTAGGGCAGTTGTACGAGCAGTACTTC,CASSLGQLYEQYF
TRBD2,TRBV11-1,TRBJ2-3,NA,TGTGCCAGCAGCTTATGGGGAGGGCTAGCGGGGGTTTGGGATACGCAGTATTTT,CASSLWGGLAGVWDTQYF
NA,TRBV5-1,TRBJ2-2,few,TGCGCCAGCAGCTCCTTACATGGGACGGCACCGAGCACCGGGGAGCTGTTTTTT,CASSSLHGTAPSTGELFF
NA,TRBV5-1,TRBJ2-2,NA,TGCGCCAGCAGCTTGGTCGCAGGGGTTGTTACCGGGGAGCTGTTTTTT,CASSLVAGVVTGELFF
NA,TRBV27,TRBJ2-7,NA,TGTGCCAGCAGTTTCGGGCAGGTTAGCCACGAGCAGTACTTC,CASSFGQVSHEQYF
TRBD1,TRBV19,TRBJ2-7,NA,TGTGCCAGTAGTTCGACAGGGTGGTATACCGAGCAGTACTTC,CASSSTGWYTEQYF
NA,TRBV28,TRBJ1-2,once,TGTGCCAGCAGTTTGGGAGCCTACTATGGCTACACCTTC,CASSLGAYYGYTF
TRBD1,TRBV7-6,TRBJ2-7,NA,TGTGCCAGCAGCGCGACAGGGGTGGAGCAGTACTTC,CASSATGVEQYF
NA,TRBV7-9,TRBJ2-2,NA,TGTGCCAGCGCCCCTCTCAGGGTCACCGGGGAGCTGTTTTTT,CASAPLRVTGELFF
NA,TRBV10-1,TRBJ2-1,NA,TGCGCCAGCAGTGACCGGAACTACTACAATGAGCAGTTCTTC,CASSDRNYYNEQFF
NA,TRBV9,TRBJ2-7,NA,TGTGCCAGCAGCGTAGAGGCAAGCCCCACCTACGAGCAGTACTTC,CASSVEASPTYEQYF
NA,TRBV10-1,TRBJ2-1,NA,TGCGCCAGCAGTGATGATAGCGGAGGGGATGAGCAGTTCTTC,CASSDDSGGDEQFF
NA,TRBV7-9,TRBJ1-2,once,TGTGCCAGCAGGCTCCCGTCGGAGAACCCTAACTATGGCTACACCTTC,CASRLPSENPNYGYTF
NA,TRBV7-6,TRBJ1-1,NA,TGTGCCAGCAGCTTAATTCAGGGTGTCACTGAAGCTTTCTTT,CASSLIQGVTEAFF
NA,TRBV7-8,TRBJ2-5,NA,TGTGCCAGCAGCTTATTCGTCCGCGTCGGGGAGACCCAGTACTTC,CASSLFVRVGETQYF
TRBD1,TRBV10-2,TRBJ1-2,NA,TGCGCCAGCAGTGAGTCCGGGACAGTGAACTATGGCTACACCTTC,CASSESGTVNYGYTF